These 25 T cell receptor beta chains came from one sample sequenced in a study of blood T cell repertoires in COVID-19. Libraries were prepared by immunoSEQ multiplex PCR; TCRdb keeps only in-frame clonotypes and omits some of them. The sample includes fewer than 250,000 clones, over 65% of them seen just once. The sample consisted of peripheral blood. The receptors shown here come from an older woman with active or convalescent COVID-19.

The chain combines TRBV28 with TRBJ1-3; D might be TRBD1 (5 bases). V shed 5 bases and J shed 3 bases, with 17 bases lying between them. CDR3 length: 16 residues. The germline CDR1 and CDR2 sequences are MDHEN and SYDVKM. The CDR3 protein is CASSQWSGGRGNTIYF. For the CDR3, the DNA is TGTGCCAGCAGTCAGTGGAGCGGGGGACGTGGAAACACCATATATTTT. Based on the CDR3 plus reference TRBV28 and TRBJ1-3, the full variable domain is DVKVTQSSRYLVKRTGEKVFLECVQDMDHENMFWYRQDPGLGLRLIYFSYDVKMKEKGDIPEGYSVSREKKERFSLILESASTNQTSMYLCASSQWSGGRGNTIYFGEGSWLTVV.

The V call is TRBV7-2, the J call TRBJ1-2; weak D call: TRBD1 (6 bases). V lost 0 bases and J 8 bases, leaving 16 bases between the germline ends. CDR3 length: 15 amino acids. Germline loops: CDR1 SGHTA, CDR2 FQGNSA. CDR3 in DNA: TGTGCCAGCAGCTTAGCGCGGTCAGGGGTCGGAGGCTACACCTTC. Amino acids: CASSLARSGVGGYTF.

The rearrangement joins TRBV6-5 to TRBJ2-7; the D gene is possibly TRBD2 (6 bases). CDR1 and CDR2 from the germline V gene are MNHEY and SVGAGI. The CDR3 sequence is 13 residues long. V lost 8 bases and J 3 bases, leaving 14 bases between the germline ends. The CDR3 spells CASRASANYEQYF. CDR3 coding DNA: TGTGCCAGCCGCGCTAGCGCCAACTACGAGCAGTACTTC.

This clone has a single count. The chain recombines TRBV2 with TRBJ2-5, with a tentative D call TRBD2 (6 bases). Deletions cut 10 bases from V and 5 bases from J, with 20 bases between. The CDR3 spans 14 residues. Germline V gene sequence: CDR1 SNHLY, CDR2 FYNNEI. CDR3 residues: CAISSGSGGETQYF. Written as DNA, the CDR3 is TGTGCCATTAGTTCGGGGAGCGGAGGGGAGACCCAGTACTTC. The full variable domain, rest sourced from reference TRBV2 and TRBJ2-5, is EPEVTQTPSHQVTQMGQEVILRCVPISNHLYFYWYRQILGQKVEFLVSFYNNEISEKSEIFDDQFSVERPDGSNFTLKIRSTKLEDSAMYFCAISSGSGGETQYFGPGTRLLVL.

The rearrangement uses TRBV10-3 and TRBJ1-3; 8 nucleotides line up with TRBD1. Germline CDR1 and CDR2: ENHRY and SYGVKD. The CDR3 runs 14 residues. The trim removed 7 bases at V and 4 bases at J, leaving 6 bases unmatched. The chain's CDR3 is CAIKGQVAGNTIYF. CDR3 DNA sequence: TGTGCCATCAAGGGACAGGTAGCAGGAAACACCATATATTTT.

The rearrangement joins TRBV3-1 (or the pseudogene TRBV3-2) to TRBJ1-6; tentatively, D is TRBD1 (6 bases). The CDR3 has 15 residues. Between the trimmed V and J ends, which lost 1 base and 8 bases, there was a span of 12 bases. Germline loops: CDR1 LGHDT, CDR2 YNNKEL (reference sequence). The CDR3 here is CASSQAAQGYSPLHF. CDR3 sequence (DNA): TGTGCCAGCAGCCAAGCTGCCCAGGGGTATTCACCCCTCCACTTT.

The chain carries TRBV4-2 and TRBJ2-7; D is unclear. The CDR3 length is 14 residues. V lost 3 bases and J 4 bases, leaving 13 bases between the germline ends. Germline loops: CDR1 LGHNA, CDR2 YNFKEQ. The CDR3 region has the DNA TGTGCCAGCAGCCACGACTCTCCCCAATACGAGCAGTACTTC. It translates to CASSHDSPQYEQYF.

V gene TRBV28 combines with J gene TRBJ2-5, with D maybe TRBD2 (6 bases). Germline-derived CDR1 and CDR2 are MDHEN and SYDVKM. CDR3 length: 13 residues. V lost 8 bases to trimming and J lost 1 base, with 11 bases between them. This CDR3 reads CASGRPLQETQYF. The CDR3 DNA follows: TGTGCCAGCGGGAGGCCACTCCAAGAGACCCAGTACTTC.

The chain uses TRBV5-6 and TRBJ1-4; D might be TRBD1 (5 bases). The germline gives CDR1 SGHDT, CDR2 YYEEEE. Trimming removed 0 bases at V and 4 bases at J, with 13 bases between. The CDR3 contains 16 residues. The CDR3 here is CASSLGGPALNEKLFF. CDR3 nucleotides: TGTGCCAGCAGCTTGGGGGGCCCTGCCCTTAATGAAAAACTGTTTTTT.

The genes are TRBV7-9 and TRBJ1-2, with 7 bases aligning to TRBD1. Germline values: CDR1 SEHNR, CDR2 FQNEAQ (reference sequence). This CDR3 has 13 amino acids. Trimming cost V 5 bases and J 7 bases; bases outside gene matches: 7. The CDR3: CASSVTGESGYTF. CDR3 bases: TGTGCCAGCAGCGTCACAGGGGAGTCTGGCTACACCTTC.

The genes are TRBV7-2 and TRBJ1-3, with D hard to call. The V end lost 1 base, the J end lost 2 bases, and 12 bases lay between the germline ends. The CDR3 is 16 amino acids. Germline V gene sequence: CDR1 SGHTA, CDR2 FQGNSA. The CDR3 DNA reads TGTGCCAGCAGCTTAGTCCGGGAAGGCGCTGGAAACACCATATATTTT. This gives the protein CASSLVREGAGNTIYF.

The chain is built from TRBV3-1 (or the pseudogene TRBV3-2) and TRBJ1-3; D gene unclear. CDR1 is LGHDT, CDR2 YNNKEL, per germline (reference sequence). The V and J ends lost 0 bases and 0 bases respectively, with 9 bases between them. This CDR3 comprises 16 residues. The CDR3 spells CASSQELFSSGNTIYF. The CDR3, as DNA: TGTGCCAGCAGCCAAGAGCTTTTTAGCTCTGGAAACACCATATATTTT.

A single count supports this clone. The V and J genes are TRBV18 and TRBJ2-7, with 7 bases identical to TRBD2. CDR1 is KGHSH and CDR2 is LQKENI in the germline V gene. With V trimmed by 2 bases and J by 1 base, 5 bases remained unmatched. This CDR3 has 15 amino acids. The DNA for the CDR3 is TGTGCCAGCTCACCAGGTCTAGCGGCTTCCTACGAGCAGTACTTC. Translated: CASSPGLAASYEQYF.

This clone showed up many times. In DNA form, the CDR3 reads TGTGCCAGCATCCGAGACGTACCAGGGACTTATGGCTACACCTTC. Translating gives CASIRDVPGTYGYTF. V and J are TRBV7-9 and TRBJ1-2, with a tentative D call TRBD1 (5 bases). Between the trimmed V and J ends, which lost 7 bases and 5 bases, there was a span of 20 bases. The CDR3 consists of 15 residues. In germline, CDR1 is SEHNR, CDR2 FQNEAQ (reference sequence).

V is TRBV29-1 and J is TRBJ1-1; unclear D gene. Per the germline V gene, CDR1 is SQVTM and CDR2 is ANQGSEA. The CDR3 length is 15 residues. V was pared by 5 bases and J by 0 bases, with 16 bases between. CDR3: CSVLKGGSMNTEAFF. CDR3 bases: TGCAGCGTTCTCAAGGGAGGGTCGATGAACACTGAAGCTTTCTTT. Complete variable domain (other parts from reference TRBV29-1 and TRBJ1-1): SAVISQKPSRDICQRGTSLTIQCQVDSQVTMMFWYRQQPGQSLTLIATANQGSEATYESGFVIDKFPISRPNLTFSTLTVSNMSPEDSSIYLCSVLKGGSMNTEAFFGQGTRLTVV.

The CDR3 nucleotides are TGTGCCATCAGTGAGGTGGGGCGGGGTGAGCAGTTCTTC. Its protein is CAISEVGRGEQFF. V is TRBV10-3 and J is TRBJ2-1; D might be TRBD2 (6 bases). The CDR3 length is 13 residues. The germline CDR1 and CDR2 sequences are ENHRY and SYGVKD. V lost 2 bases and J 9 bases, leaving 11 bases between the germline ends.

The chain carries TRBV5-1 and TRBJ2-3; D is possibly TRBD2 (6 bases). Germline CDR1 SGHRS, CDR2 YFSETQ. Deletions cut 0 bases from V and 3 bases from J, with 11 bases between. The CDR3 contains 15 residues. DNA of the CDR3: TGCGCCAGCAGCTTGGCCGGGAGAGGGACAGATACGCAGTATTTT. It specifies CASSLAGRGTDTQYF.

The J gene is TRBJ2-7, the V gene TRBV7-6; 10 bases fit TRBD2. Per germline, CDR1 SGHVS and CDR2 FNYEAQ. V lost 5 bases to trimming and J lost 0 bases; unmatched junction nucleotides: 13. This CDR3 comprises 18 residues. This CDR3 reads CASSPLPPTSGASYEQYF. The CDR3 nucleotides read TGTGCCAGCAGCCCCCTACCCCCTACTAGCGGGGCCTCCTACGAGCAGTACTTC. Supplemented by reference TRBV7-6 and TRBJ2-7, the full variable domain reads GAGVSQSPRYKVTKRGQDVALRCDPISGHVSLYWYRQALGQGPEFLTYFNYEAQQDKSGLPNDRFSAERPEGSISTLTIQRTEQRDSAMYRCASSPLPPTSGASYEQYFGPGTRLTVT.

The V and J genes are TRBV2 and TRBJ2-3; 7 nucleotides agree with TRBD1. V lost 3 bases to trimming and J lost 1 base; unmatched junction nucleotides: 1. Germline CDR1 and CDR2: SNHLY and FYNNEI. This CDR3 is 14 amino acids long. CDR3 in amino acids: CASSEQGGTDTQYF. The CDR3 coding sequence is TGTGCCAGCAGTGAGCAGGGGGGCACAGATACGCAGTATTTT.

V is TRBV2 and J is TRBJ1-5, with 9 nucleotides matching TRBD1. With V trimmed by 3 bases and J by 7 bases, 4 bases remained unmatched. CDR1 is SNHLY and CDR2 is FYNNEI in the germline V gene. CDR3 length: 14 amino acids. The CDR3 nucleotides read TGTGCCAGCAGTGAGGACAGGGGAGAACAGCCCCAGCATTTT. The encoded protein is CASSEDRGEQPQHF.

V usage is TRBV28 and J usage is TRBJ1-2, with no clear D. Germline-derived CDR1 and CDR2 are MDHEN and SYDVKM. The CDR3 contains 11 residues. The CDR3 protein is CGASSNYGYTF. The CDR3 coding sequence is TGTGGGGCTTCTTCTAACTATGGCTACACCTTC.

In this sample, this clone turned up once. The chain carries TRBV28 and TRBJ2-3; D ambiguous. Germline lookup yields CDR1 MDHEN and CDR2 SYDVKM. V was trimmed by 7 bases and J by 7 bases, leaving 12 bases between them. This CDR3 region has 12 residues. The CDR3 loop reads CASTSERNTQYF. CDR3 DNA: TGTGCCAGCACCTCGGAGAGGAATACGCAGTATTTT.

V is TRBV27 and J is TRBJ1-1, with TRBD1 as a possible D gene (6 bases). There are 14 residues in the CDR3. V lost 3 bases and J lost 1, with 9 bases in between. Germline values: CDR1 MNHEY, CDR2 SMNVEV (reference sequence). The CDR3 nucleotides read TGTGCCAGCAGTTTTTTAGGGGGGAACACTGAAGCTTTCTTT. It translates to CASSFLGGNTEAFF.

This clone has only one observation. V is TRBV6-1 and J is TRBJ1-4; D gene uncertain. Germline V gene data show CDR1 as MNHNS and CDR2 as SASEGT. V was pared by 3 bases and J by 6 bases, with 11 bases between. The length of the CDR3 is 14 residues. CDR3 sequence (DNA): TGTGCCAGCAGTGATTGGGGAGGACATGAAAAACTGTTTTTT. Protein product: CASSDWGGHEKLFF.

The chain combines TRBV30 with TRBJ1-1; D is ambiguous. This CDR3 has 13 residues. The V end lost 0 bases, the J end lost 1 base, and 6 bases lay between the germline ends. The germline V gene encodes CDR1 GTSNPN and CDR2 SVGIG (reference sequence). CDR3 loop: CAWSVWANTEAFF. Written as DNA, the CDR3 is TGTGCCTGGAGTGTATGGGCGAACACTGAAGCTTTCTTT.